This T cell receptor beta chain derives from a study of a mutant IDH1 vaccine in newly diagnosed glioma. On the study more broadly: Treated patients had a mean age of 40.4 years and a sex split that was roughly 60% male and 37.5% female.

Indicated time point: baseline, week 1 (first vaccination visit). Noted treatment: pre-vaccination baseline after standard-of-care therapy. Using immunoSEQ multiplex PCR, the repertoire was profiled, and TCRdb retains in-frame clones only, with some absent. The sample yields approximately 70,000 clones, 75% to 85% seen once. Germline V gives CDR1 SGHNT, CDR2 YYREEE (reference sequence). The CDR3 length is 16 residues. The V and J ends lost 5 bases and 1 base respectively, with 18 bases between them. This chain connects TRBV5-4 to TRBJ1-2, with a tentative D call TRBD1 (5 bases). This specimen was PBMCs, taken from a glioma patient treated with radiotherapy, temozolomide or both. The origin of this receptor is a man aged 45-60 years with glioma. The CDR3 is CASSLEGRGLNYGYTF. Written as DNA, the CDR3 is TGTGCCAGCAGTTTAGAGGGAAGGGGACTTAACTATGGCTACACCTTC.